Below, 25 T cell receptor beta chains from the same sample are listed, as sequenced in a study of shared clonotypes between healthy human individuals (dated by TCRdb to 2018 to 2020). The library was obtained by the immunoSEQ multiplex PCR assay. Not all clones reach the TCRdb copy of this immuneACCESS table, which keeps in-frame sequences only. Checked studies attribute under half of the gap to unresolved V genes and leave the rest unexplained. The sample data list 980,000 or so clones, and around three quarters of these were observed just once. In total, the top ten clones hold approximately 1.5% of the sample. The sequenced sample consisted of memory CD4+ T cells sorted from blood. The intended sense of this specimen's cell subset or site label: CD45RA-negative fraction. All receptors come from a man aged 18-30 years in good health.

The J gene is TRBJ2-3, the V gene TRBV5-1; D is uncertain. Looked up from germline, CDR1 is SGHRS and CDR2 is YFSETQ. The CDR3 totals 13 residues. V was cut by 1 base and J by 4 bases, with 7 bases left in between. The CDR3 bases are TGCGCCAGCAGCTTGAGGATGGCAGATACGCAGTATTTT. Its translation is CASSLRMADTQYF.

The sample holds many counts of this clone. The same CDR3 also results from other DNA sequences found in this sample. This chain joins TRBV9 and TRBJ1-2, with TRBD1 as a possible D gene (6 bases). This CDR3 is built from 14 residues. Trimming took off 0 bases at V and 2 bases at J, with 8 bases between the two ends. Germline V CDR1 and CDR2: SGDLS, YYNGEE. CDR3 nucleotides: TGTGCCAGCAGCGTAGGTCAGGGGAACTATGGCTACACCTTC. It specifies CASSVGQGNYGYTF.

This chain joins TRBV28 and TRBJ2-5, with a possible D match to TRBD1 (5 bases). Looked up from germline, CDR1 is MDHEN and CDR2 is SYDVKM. The CDR3 extends over 14 amino acids. Trimming left V 6 bases short and J 4 bases short, with 15 bases between. CDR3 sequence (DNA): TGTGCCAGCAGCCCCGCCTGGGGCCCAGAGACCCAGTACTTC. As protein: CASSPAWGPETQYF.

The rearrangement links TRBV5-1 to TRBJ2-7; 9 bases are a match to TRBD1. Germline trimming cut 4 bases from V and 4 bases from J; bases unmatched to any gene: 9. Per germline, CDR1 SGHRS and CDR2 YFSETQ. The CDR3 is made up of 15 amino acids. This CDR3 is CASSQRGTGFYEQYF. In DNA form, the CDR3 reads TGCGCCAGCAGCCAACGGGGGACAGGGTTTTACGAGCAGTACTTC.

The chain is built from TRBV7-2 and TRBJ2-7; D is perhaps TRBD1 (6 bases). Trimming pared 5 bases from V and 1 base from J, leaving 15 bases between. Germline lookup yields CDR1 SGHTA and CDR2 FQGNSA. This CDR3 region has 15 residues. Written as DNA, the CDR3 is TGTGCCAGCAGCCCATACGGGACAACTTCCTACGAGCAGTACTTC. Encoded protein: CASSPYGTTSYEQYF. Complete variable domain (other parts from reference TRBV7-2 and TRBJ2-7): GAGVSQSPSNKVTEKGKDVELRCDPISGHTALYWYRQSLGQGLEFLIYFQGNSAPDKSGLPSDRFSAERTGGSVSTLTIQRTQQEDSAVYLCASSPYGTTSYEQYFGPGTRLTVT.

This clone was recorded a few times. V usage is TRBV5-4 and J usage is TRBJ1-1; no clear D gene. The CDR3 runs to 15 residues. CDR1 SGHNT and CDR2 YYREEE come from the germline V gene (reference sequence). V lost 0 bases and J 0 bases, leaving 9 bases between the germline ends. CDR3 residues: CASSLDQRMNTEAFF. In DNA, the CDR3 is TGTGCCAGCAGCTTGGATCAGAGAATGAACACTGAAGCTTTCTTT.

The chain employs TRBV2 and TRBJ2-4; D remains unclear. The V gene's germline CDR1 is SNHLY and CDR2 FYNNEI. This CDR3 region has 13 residues. V shed 6 bases and J shed 1 base, with 7 bases lying between them. In nucleotides, the CDR3 is TGTGCCAGCAGGGGGATGGCCAAAAACATTCAGTACTTC. Translated: CASRGMAKNIQYF.

The V and J genes are TRBV2 and TRBJ2-2, with TRBD2 as a possible D gene (6 bases). Germline CDR1 and CDR2: SNHLY and FYNNEI. V was clipped by 4 bases and J by 5 bases, with 14 bases between them. This CDR3 is 15 amino acids long. The DNA of the CDR3 is TGTGCCAGCAGTGGGCCGGGAGTAGAAACCGGGGAGCTGTTTTTT. Translated, it gives CASSGPGVETGELFF.

This clone has only a few counts. The V call is TRBV16, the J call TRBJ1-4, with unresolved D. CDR3 length equals 12 residues. Trimming took 0 bases from V and 14 from J, leaving 10 bases between them. Germline V gives CDR1 KGHSY, CDR2 FQNENV. CDR3 loop: CASSQSGMGLFF. The CDR3 DNA is TGTGCCAGCAGCCAATCCGGGATGGGGCTGTTTTTT. Variable domain in full (rest from reference TRBV16 and TRBJ1-4): GEEVAQTPKHLVRGEGQKAKLYCAPIKGHSYVFWYQQVLKNEFKFLISFQNENVFDETGMPKERFSAKCLPNSPCSLEIQATKLEDSAVYFCASSQSGMGLFFGSGTQLSVL.

This clone was seen ten or more times. The chain is built from TRBV5-8 and TRBJ2-3; 11 bases map to TRBD2. The ends lost 3 bases at V and 4 bases at J; junction bases unmatched: 4. This CDR3 region has 15 residues. CDR1 SGHTS and CDR2 YDEGEE come from the germline V gene. CDR3 nucleotide sequence: TGTGCCAGCAGCTCCGGGACTAGCGGTCCAGATACGCAGTATTTT. Translation gives CASSSGTSGPDTQYF.

Concerning this clone itself: This sample includes further DNA sequences coding for the same CDR3. This chain's CDR3 is CASGQSYEQYF. The CDR3 region has the DNA TGTGCCAGTGGACAGTCCTACGAGCAGTACTTC. J is TRBJ2-7 and V is TRBV19; D may be TRBD1 (6 bases). Germline CDR1 LNHDA, CDR2 SQIVND (reference sequence). The ends were cut back, 8 bases at V and 1 base at J, with 6 bases in the middle. The CDR3 sequence is 11 residues long.

This clone appeared a single time. The V gene is TRBV7-2, the J gene TRBJ1-1; 8 bases agree with TRBD1. Germline CDR1 is SGHTA and CDR2 is FQGNSA. The V and J ends lost 2 bases and 5 bases, in that order; junction bases with no gene match: 13. The CDR3 has 17 residues. The CDR3 bases are TGTGCCAGCAGCTTAAGGCAGGGGGCGGAATCAGGGACTGAAGCTTTCTTT. The encoded protein is CASSLRQGAESGTEAFF.

V and J are TRBV11-2 and TRBJ1-2; the D gene is possibly TRBD1 (5 bases). CDR3 length: 13 residues. Trimming shortened V by 1 base and J by 3 bases, and 6 bases separated the two germline ends. Germline V CDR1 and CDR2: SGHAT, FQNNGV. CDR3 coding DNA: TGTGCCAGCAGCTTAGCAGGGCACTATGGCTACACCTTC. Residues: CASSLAGHYGYTF.

This rearrangement joins TRBV18 to TRBJ2-5, with D perhaps given as TRBD1 or TRBD2 (5 bases each). The V gene lost 0 bases and the J gene lost 2 bases, with 13 bases spanning the gap. The CDR3 contains 16 residues. CDR1 KGHSH and CDR2 LQKENI come from the germline V gene. DNA for the CDR3: TGTGCCAGCTCACCACCAGGGACGCAGAAGCAAGAGACCCAGTACTTC. Protein: CASSPPGTQKQETQYF. Full variable domain (missing parts from reference TRBV18 and TRBJ2-5): NAGVMQNPRHLVRRRGQEARLRCSPMKGHSHVYWYRQLPEEGLKFMVYLQKENIIDESGMPKERFSAEFPKEGPSILRIQQVVRGDSAAYFCASSPPGTQKQETQYFGPGTRLLVL.

V is TRBV28 and J is TRBJ1-2, with 7 bases aligning to TRBD1. Germline CDR1 and CDR2: MDHEN and SYDVKM. Trimming at V came to 6 bases and at J to 4 bases, leaving 14 bases not matched to a gene. There are 16 residues in the CDR3. CDR3 amino acids: CASSLQGTGIFYGYTF. CDR3 coding DNA: TGTGCCAGCAGCTTACAGGGGACCGGAATTTTCTATGGCTACACCTTC.

The chain uses TRBV28 and TRBJ1-4; a possible D gene is TRBD1 (6 bases). Germline CDR1 MDHEN, CDR2 SYDVKM. The V gene lost 7 bases and the J gene lost 0 bases, with 15 bases spanning the gap. The CDR3 covers 16 residues. The CDR3 is CASIGAGATTNEKLFF. The CDR3 DNA is TGTGCCAGCATTGGGGCAGGGGCTACAACTAATGAAAAACTGTTTTTT.

This chain joins TRBV5-1 and TRBJ2-7, with 8 nucleotides matching TRBD1. Losses at the gene ends were 0 bases for V and 6 bases for J; bases not matched to a gene: 5. The CDR3 consists of 14 residues. Germline V lookup: CDR1 SGHRS, CDR2 YFSETQ. CDR3 bases: TGCGCCAGCAGCTTGGAGGACAGGGCCCCCGAGCAGTACTTC. Translating gives CASSLEDRAPEQYF. Supplemented by reference TRBV5-1 and TRBJ2-7, the full variable domain reads KAGVTQTPRYLIKTRGQQVTLSCSPISGHRSVSWYQQTPGQGLQFLFEYFSETQRNKGNFPGRFSGRQFSNSRSEMNVSTLELGDSALYLCASSLEDRAPEQYFGPGTRLTVT.

This clone was counted many times. The rearrangement links TRBV30 to TRBJ2-3; 12 bases align to TRBD2. This CDR3 region has 15 residues. Trimming at V came to 8 bases and at J to 3 bases, leaving 9 bases not matched to a gene. CDR1 and CDR2 (germline): GTSNPN, SVGIG (reference sequence). In nucleotides, the CDR3 is TGTGCCCGGTCGACTAGCGGGAGTCCAACAGATACGCAGTATTTT. Translating gives CARSTSGSPTDTQYF.

This clone came up once. The chain employs TRBV5-1 and TRBJ2-7, with a weak D call TRBD2 (6 bases). V lost 4 bases and J 4 bases, leaving 6 bases between the germline ends. The germline CDR1 and CDR2 sequences are SGHRS and YFSETQ. This CDR3 is 11 amino acids long. The CDR3 reads CASSGGYEQYF. The CDR3 DNA sequence: TGCGCCAGCAGCGGAGGGTACGAGCAGTACTTC.

V is TRBV6-1 and J is TRBJ2-7; TRBD2 aligns across 12 bases. With V trimmed by 8 bases and J by 2 bases, 7 bases remained unmatched. The germline CDR1 and CDR2 sequences are MNHNS and SASEGT. This CDR3 is built from 15 residues. The CDR3 sequence: CASASGLAGPYEQYF. In nucleotides, the CDR3 is TGTGCCAGCGCCTCCGGACTAGCGGGGCCCTACGAGCAGTACTTC.

This rearrangement joins TRBV4-3 to TRBJ2-7; D is ambiguous. This CDR3 is 15 amino acids long. Looked up from germline, CDR1 is LGHNA and CDR2 is YSLEER. The germline V and J ends were trimmed by 1 base and 2 bases, with 12 bases remaining between them. CDR3 sequence reads: CASSQGAAPTYEQYF. CDR3 nucleotides: TGCGCCAGCAGCCAAGGGGCAGCGCCAACCTACGAGCAGTACTTC.

The chain carries TRBV28 and TRBJ2-2; a possible D gene is TRBD1 (6 bases). CDR1 is MDHEN and CDR2 is SYDVKM in the germline V gene. Between the trimmed V and J ends, which lost 6 bases and 7 bases, there was a span of 21 bases. The CDR3 is made up of 16 amino acids. The CDR3 loop reads CASRLGGSGESGELFF. The CDR3 DNA reads TGTGCCAGCAGGCTAGGCGGGTCAGGGGAGAGCGGGGAGCTGTTTTTT.

The chain couples TRBV5-6 to TRBJ1-1, with D possibly matching TRBD1 (5 bases). V was cut by 1 base and J by 5 bases, with 18 bases left in between. The CDR3 length is 16 residues. Germline V gene sequence: CDR1 SGHDT, CDR2 YYEEEE. In DNA form, the CDR3 reads TGTGCCAGCAGCTTGCCGGGGACTCCCGGCGGAACTGAAGCTTTCTTT. Its protein is CASSLPGTPGGTEAFF.

In this sample, this clone turned up many times. V and J are TRBV7-2 and TRBJ1-5; maybe TRBD1 (6 bases). The V end lost 3 bases, the J end lost 3 bases, and 18 bases lay between the germline ends. CDR3 length: 17 residues. CDR1 and CDR2 from the germline V gene are SGHTA and FQGNSA. In DNA, the CDR3 is TGTGCCAGCAGCTTCGGACAGCCTCGCCCTATCAATCAGCCCCAGCATTTT. Its protein product is CASSFGQPRPINQPQHF.

The chain is built from TRBV6-6 and TRBJ1-2, with a possible D match to TRBD1 (6 bases). The CDR3 covers 14 residues. CDR1 is MNHNY, CDR2 SVGAGI, per germline (reference sequence). V was pared by 4 bases and J by 2 bases, with 11 bases between. CDR3 sequence reads: CASSSVTGNYGYTF. The CDR3 bases are TGTGCCAGCAGTTCGGTAACAGGGAACTATGGCTACACCTTC.